The sequence of this T cell receptor (beta chain) was determined in a study of shared clonotypes between healthy human individuals. The CDR3 is 16 residues long. Germline V lookup: CDR1 SGHRS, CDR2 YFSETQ. Trimming took 4 bases from V and 0 from J, leaving 13 bases between them. Concerning this clone itself: What it recognizes is unknown.

Replicate PCRs for sorted subsets used about 200 ng DNA; this equaled about 30,000 T cell genomes. Here immunoSEQ multiplex PCR was the method, and the copy in TCRdb shows in-frame clones only, minus some. This table has over 2 million clones, over 85% appearing once. Findings and caveats of the study: Non-shared clonotypes displayed generation probabilities falling below those of clonotypes present in all four donors.

This sequence was found in a man in his late teens or twenties in good health. The specimen was naive CD4+ T cells sorted from blood. Subset: CD45RA+ positively selected. The chain uses TRBV5-1 and TRBJ2-2, with D perhaps matching TRBD1 (7 bases). For the CDR3, the DNA is TGCGCCAGCAGCCTGGGCGGGACAGCGAACACCGGGGAGCTGTTTTTT. Its translation: CASSLGGTANTGELFF. Complete variable domain (other parts from reference TRBV5-1 and TRBJ2-2): KAGVTQTPRYLIKTRGQQVTLSCSPISGHRSVSWYQQTPGQGLQFLFEYFSETQRNKGNFPGRFSGRQFSNSRSEMNVSTLELGDSALYLCASSLGGTANTGELFFGEGSRLTVL.